Listed below are T cell receptor beta chains from one sample, sequenced in a study of blood T cell repertoires in COVID-19. Profiling relied on immunoSEQ multiplex PCR, and the TCRdb table lists in-frame clones only, not all of them. Here the sample spans 200,000 to 250,000 clones, roughly nine tenths being singletons. Sequencing was done on a sample of peripheral blood. The receptors were sampled from a woman between 45 and 65 years old with COVID-19, enrolled during active disease. Each CDR3 is given with its conserved first and last residue. Each record gives: J gene, V gene, clone size, CDR3 protein. The size entry is marked missing in some rows and otherwise reads once, few, many or a size class.

TRBJ1-2 TRBV7-6 . CASSLIFGRGVNYGYTF
TRBJ2-3 TRBV15 . CATSSRRLVSTDTQYF
TRBJ1-6 TRBV3-1/TRBV3-2 once CASSQRLRGPRGSPLHF
TRBJ2-2 TRBV5-1 . CASSPRTSGGAGHTGELFF
TRBJ2-2 TRBV27 . CASRILPGGDTGELFF
TRBJ1-2 TRBV28 . CASSPTGGGVWDMGGYTF
TRBJ1-6 TRBV5-4 . CASSLGAPWNSPLHF
TRBJ1-2 TRBV29-1 . CSVEGGAIYGYTF
TRBJ1-3 TRBV14 . CASSQDGVYSGNTIYF
TRBJ2-5 TRBV5-8 . CASSPQYF
TRBJ1-1 TRBV21-1 . CASSKKRDLNTEAFF
TRBJ2-2 TRBV5-1 few CASSIGLAGGHGSKLFF
TRBJ1-1 TRBV6-1 . CASSEPTRPFF
TRBJ1-1 TRBV13 . CASSYRRVGNTEAFF
TRBJ2-1 TRBV5-1 once CASSGPGTSGRPSYNEQFF
TRBJ1-5 TRBV6-5 few CASSSGLQEHF
TRBJ2-1 TRBV14 . CASSGPGLAGVSSYNEQFF
TRBJ2-1 TRBV5-1 . CASRSELAGGNEQFF
TRBJ1-1 TRBV15 . CATSRSPLAEEAFF
TRBJ2-5 TRBV5-4 few CASSLALGQGETQYF
TRBJ2-7 TRBV7-3 . CASSLDSSSYEQYF
TRBJ2-1 TRBV11-2 . CASTPMGRGPNEQFF
TRBJ2-7 TRBV27 . CASSFGRGYEQYF
TRBJ2-3 TRBV19 . CASSRDRAQDTQYF
TRBJ1-1 TRBV25-1 . CASSEFSTGATEAFF
TRBJ2-1 TRBV2 . CASENRLFTNEQFF
TRBJ1-5 TRBV24-1 . CATYSGSSRNQPQHF
TRBJ2-1 TRBV18 few CASSRTMTSAGVNNEQFF
TRBJ2-1 TRBV21-1 . CASSKERWQYNEQFF
TRBJ2-7 TRBV10-3 . CAISEGTGIYEQYF
TRBJ1-3 TRBV11-2 . CASSLGVTGGSGNTIYF
TRBJ1-1 TRBV5-5 . CASSPGTGGAWTEAFF
TRBJ1-6 TRBV10-1 . CASSESKNRGYSPLHF
TRBJ2-7 TRBV19 once CASSIDLAGRGTYEQYF
TRBJ2-7 TRBV5-1 . CASSAGDSSYEQYF
TRBJ1-3 TRBV6-1 . CASSVAGGPGNTIYF
TRBJ1-1 TRBV19 . CASSIGSPPGTEAFF
TRBJ2-5 TRBV5-1 . CASTWGGLQETQYF
TRBJ1-1 TRBV14 once CASSLEYNTEAFF
TRBJ2-7 TRBV2 . CASRDSIIYEQYF
TRBJ1-1 TRBV28 . CASSIPYRDPEAFF
TRBJ1-5 TRBV5-4 once CASSPWGEPQHF
TRBJ1-2 TRBV28 . CASSSPGYGYTF
TRBJ2-1 TRBV19 . CASSQQGSPYNEQFF
TRBJ1-2 TRBV9 . CASSRGPTGTPYGYTF
TRBJ2-5 TRBV9 . CASSVRTGFGQETQYF
TRBJ2-3 TRBV7-9 . CASSLEVGGDTQYF
TRBJ1-6 TRBV15 . CATSRYRTGSGSPLHF
TRBJ2-2 TRBV9 . CASSVETGFRTGELFF